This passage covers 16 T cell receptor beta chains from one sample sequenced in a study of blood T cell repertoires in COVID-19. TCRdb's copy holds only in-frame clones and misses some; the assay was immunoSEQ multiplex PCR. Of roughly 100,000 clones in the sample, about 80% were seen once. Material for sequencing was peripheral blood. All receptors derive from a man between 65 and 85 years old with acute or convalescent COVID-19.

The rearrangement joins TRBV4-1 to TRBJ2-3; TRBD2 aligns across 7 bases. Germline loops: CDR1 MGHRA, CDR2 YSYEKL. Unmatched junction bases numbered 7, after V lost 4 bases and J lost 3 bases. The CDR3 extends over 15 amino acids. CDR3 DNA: TGCGCCAGCAGCCTCCAGTCGCGGGGGACAGATACGCAGTATTTT. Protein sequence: CASSLQSRGTDTQYF.

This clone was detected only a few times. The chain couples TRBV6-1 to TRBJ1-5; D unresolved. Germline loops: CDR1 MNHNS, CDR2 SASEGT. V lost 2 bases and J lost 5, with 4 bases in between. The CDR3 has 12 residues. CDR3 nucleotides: TGTGCCAGCAGTGAACCCTATCAGCCCCAGCATTTT. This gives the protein CASSEPYQPQHF.

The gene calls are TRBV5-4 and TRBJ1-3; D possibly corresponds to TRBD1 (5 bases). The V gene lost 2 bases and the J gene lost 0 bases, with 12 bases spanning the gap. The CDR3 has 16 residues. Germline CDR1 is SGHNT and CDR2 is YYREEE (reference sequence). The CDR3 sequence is CASSLDHRNSGNTIYF. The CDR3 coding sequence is TGTGCCAGCAGCTTAGACCACAGGAACTCTGGAAACACCATATATTTT.

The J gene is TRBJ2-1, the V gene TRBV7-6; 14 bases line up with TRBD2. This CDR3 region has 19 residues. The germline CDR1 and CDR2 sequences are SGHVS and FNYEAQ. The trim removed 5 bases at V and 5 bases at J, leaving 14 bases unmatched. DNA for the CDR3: TGTGCCAGCAGCCGGACTAGCGGGGGGTCACTGGGCCTCGACAATGAGCAGTTCTTC. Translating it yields CASSRTSGGSLGLDNEQFF.

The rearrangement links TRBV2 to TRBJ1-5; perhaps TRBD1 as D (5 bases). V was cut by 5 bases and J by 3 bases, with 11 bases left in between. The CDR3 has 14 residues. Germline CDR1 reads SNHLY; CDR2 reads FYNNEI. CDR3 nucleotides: TGTGCCAGCAGTCCTGACAGCCCCAATCAGCCCCAGCATTTT. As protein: CASSPDSPNQPQHF.

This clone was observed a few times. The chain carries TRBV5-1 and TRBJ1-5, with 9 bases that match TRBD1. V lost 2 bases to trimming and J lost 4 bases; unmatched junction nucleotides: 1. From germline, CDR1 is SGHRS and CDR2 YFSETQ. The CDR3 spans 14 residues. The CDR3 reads CASSFGTGNQPQHF. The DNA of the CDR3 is TGCGCCAGCAGCTTCGGGACAGGGAATCAGCCCCAGCATTTT.

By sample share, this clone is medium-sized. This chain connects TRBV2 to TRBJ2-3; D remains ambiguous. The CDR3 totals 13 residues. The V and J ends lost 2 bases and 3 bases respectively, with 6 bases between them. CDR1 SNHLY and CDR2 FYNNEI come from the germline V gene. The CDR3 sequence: CASSETGTDTQYF. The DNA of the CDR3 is TGTGCCAGCAGTGAAACGGGTACAGATACGCAGTATTTT. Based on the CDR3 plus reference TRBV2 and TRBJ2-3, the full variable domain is EPEVTQTPSHQVTQMGQEVILRCVPISNHLYFYWYRQILGQKVEFLVSFYNNEISEKSEIFDDQFSVERPDGSNFTLKIRSTKLEDSAMYFCASSETGTDTQYFGPGTRLTVL.

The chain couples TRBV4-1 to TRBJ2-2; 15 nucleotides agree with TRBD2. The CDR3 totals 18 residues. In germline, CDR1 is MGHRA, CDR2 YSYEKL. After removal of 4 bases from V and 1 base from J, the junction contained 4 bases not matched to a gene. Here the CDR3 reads CASSPGGLAGGNTGELFF. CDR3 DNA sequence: TGCGCCAGCAGCCCCGGGGGACTAGCGGGGGGGAACACCGGGGAGCTGTTTTTT.

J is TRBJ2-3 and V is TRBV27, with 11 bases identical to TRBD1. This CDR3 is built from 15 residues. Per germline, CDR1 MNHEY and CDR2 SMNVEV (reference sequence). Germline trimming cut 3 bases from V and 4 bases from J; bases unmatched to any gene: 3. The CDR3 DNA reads TGTGCCAGCAGTTTCCGGACAGGGGGCGCAGATACGCAGTATTTT. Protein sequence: CASSFRTGGADTQYF.

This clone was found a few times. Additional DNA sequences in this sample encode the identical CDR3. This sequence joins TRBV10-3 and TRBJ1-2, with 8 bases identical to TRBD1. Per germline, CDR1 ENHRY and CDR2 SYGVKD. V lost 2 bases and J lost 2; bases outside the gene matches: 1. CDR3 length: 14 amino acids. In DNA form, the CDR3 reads TGTGCCATCAGTGAGGGACAGGGAAACTATGGCTACACCTTC. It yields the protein CAISEGQGNYGYTF.

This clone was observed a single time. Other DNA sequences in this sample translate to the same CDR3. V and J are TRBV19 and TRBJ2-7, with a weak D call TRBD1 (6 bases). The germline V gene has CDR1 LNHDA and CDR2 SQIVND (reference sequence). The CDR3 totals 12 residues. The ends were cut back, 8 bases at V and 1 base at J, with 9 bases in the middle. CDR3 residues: CASRDTSYEQYF. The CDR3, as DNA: TGTGCCAGTCGGGACACTTCCTACGAGCAGTACTTC.

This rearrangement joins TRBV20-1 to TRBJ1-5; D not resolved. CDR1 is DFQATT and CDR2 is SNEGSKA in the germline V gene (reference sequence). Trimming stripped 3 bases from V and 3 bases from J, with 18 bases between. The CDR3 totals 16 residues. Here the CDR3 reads CSASTPRHGPNQPQHF. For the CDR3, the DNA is TGCAGTGCTAGTACCCCTCGCCATGGGCCCAATCAGCCCCAGCATTTT.

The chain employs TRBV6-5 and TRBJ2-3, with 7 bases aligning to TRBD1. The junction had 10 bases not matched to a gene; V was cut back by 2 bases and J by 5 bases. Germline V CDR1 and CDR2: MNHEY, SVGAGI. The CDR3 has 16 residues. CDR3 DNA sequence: TGTGCCAGCAGTTACGGGTTTACAGGGGTGGGAGATACGCAGTATTTT. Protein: CASSYGFTGVGDTQYF.

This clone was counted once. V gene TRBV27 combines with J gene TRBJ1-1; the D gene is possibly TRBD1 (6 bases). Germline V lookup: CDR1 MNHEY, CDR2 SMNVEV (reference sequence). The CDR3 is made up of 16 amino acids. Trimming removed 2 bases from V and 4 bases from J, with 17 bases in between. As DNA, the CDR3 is TGTGCCAGCAGTTTAACCCCAGGGGCAGCGAGCACTGAAGCTTTCTTT. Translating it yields CASSLTPGAASTEAFF.

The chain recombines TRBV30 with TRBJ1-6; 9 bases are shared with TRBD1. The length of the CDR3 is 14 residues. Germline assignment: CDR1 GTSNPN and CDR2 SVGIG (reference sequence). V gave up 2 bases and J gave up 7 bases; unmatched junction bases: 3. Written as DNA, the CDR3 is TGTGCCTGGAGTTCCGGGACAGGGAATTCACCCCTCCACTTT. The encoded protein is CAWSSGTGNSPLHF.

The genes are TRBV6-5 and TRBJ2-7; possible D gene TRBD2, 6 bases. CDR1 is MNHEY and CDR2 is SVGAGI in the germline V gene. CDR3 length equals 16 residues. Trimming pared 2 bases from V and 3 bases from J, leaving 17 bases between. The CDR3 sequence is CASSYRAPGAGYEQYF. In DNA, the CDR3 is TGTGCCAGCAGTTACCGTGCCCCGGGAGCCGGCTACGAGCAGTACTTC.